The rows below give T cell receptor beta chains drawn from one sample of a study of T cell responses to AZD1222 COVID-19 vaccine. Libraries were prepared by immunoSEQ multiplex PCR; TCRdb keeps only in-frame clonotypes and omits some of them. The repertoire includes roughly 81,000 clones, roughly 85% of them detected once, and approximately 7.9% sits in the top ten. Sequences were derived from peripheral blood, sampled on day 0 of AZD1222 vaccination. The receptors were gathered from an adult in good health. CDR3s leave out the opening cysteine and the closing phenylalanine or tryptophan. Some rows have no size entry. The others give once, few or many, or a class for an expanded clone.

v_call	j_call	clone_size	cdr3_aa
TRBV10-3	TRBJ2-6	.	AISDGTGGRAGANVLT
TRBV5-4	TRBJ2-3	.	ASSRKYGQGTDTQY
TRBV5-6	TRBJ2-7	.	ASSLGQGTSEQY
TRBV6-5	TRBJ2-1	.	AIRSGTSGYNEQF
TRBV6-1	TRBJ1-2	.	ASSETSFGWETSNYGYT
TRBV24-1	TRBJ2-4	.	ATSDFWQGQAKNIQY
TRBV6-5	TRBJ2-2	once	ASMREATGELF
TRBV7-3	TRBJ1-6	.	ASSSRGNSPLH
TRBV6-2/TRBV6-3	TRBJ1-5	.	ASSYETGTSNQPQH
TRBV9	TRBJ2-1	.	ASSTYSGSSYNEQF
TRBV29-1	TRBJ2-1	.	SVEASGTGGPNEQF
TRBV10-1	TRBJ2-1	.	ASRLGLAGADEQF
TRBV5-1	TRBJ1-2	.	ASSAVREDGYT
TRBV11-2	TRBJ1-5	.	ASSLVGGTGSQPQH
TRBV2	TRBJ2-1	.	ASLAPYNEQF
TRBV11-2	TRBJ1-4	few	ASSSTAVSEKLF
TRBV9	TRBJ2-2	.	ASSVDPPAGATRTGELF
TRBV19	TRBJ1-6	.	ASSLPQGSSGSPLH
TRBV11-3	TRBJ2-2	.	ASSGGTNTGELF
TRBV6-5	TRBJ2-7	.	ASTSRWEGYEQY
TRBV7-9	TRBJ1-5	.	ASSLEGQGNQPQH
TRBV7-9	TRBJ2-7	.	ASSLSGPKAGSYEQY
TRBV3-1/TRBV3-2	TRBJ2-2	.	ASSSTNTGELF
TRBV29-1	TRBJ2-3	.	SVATGTSTDTQY
TRBV6-6	TRBJ2-5	few	ASSFNAGGQETQY
TRBV10-1	TRBJ2-7	.	ASSYLRDSGEQY
TRBV2	TRBJ1-5	once	ASSDGGRVGNQPQH
TRBV14	TRBJ2-5	.	ASRGTGAQYQETQY
TRBV5-1	TRBJ2-3	.	ASSLAQNTIGLGADTQY
TRBV5-1	TRBJ1-6	.	ASSLDRWTQNSPLH
TRBV7-9	TRBJ2-7	.	ASSPEASGGGHEQY
TRBV7-9	TRBJ2-3	.	ASSYLTDTQY
TRBV27	TRBJ1-1	.	ASSRQGAGNTEAF
TRBV9	TRBJ2-1	.	ASSTGTSGSYNEQF
TRBV6-2/TRBV6-3	TRBJ2-7	.	ASSYSIAETYEQY
TRBV25-1	TRBJ2-3	.	ASSRTGEDTQY
TRBV5-1	TRBJ1-2	.	ASRHPDRGSGYT
TRBV11-2	TRBJ1-2	.	ASSLDPRYGYT
TRBV5-8	TRBJ1-5	.	ASSLGGGHNQPQH
TRBV28	TRBJ2-4	.	ASSTLAKNIQY
TRBV7-9	TRBJ2-7	few	ASSLDWDRSGQY
TRBV14	TRBJ2-7	.	ASSHETSGRVSYEQY
TRBV7-9	TRBJ1-1	once	ASSLGQGRTEAF
TRBV4-3	TRBJ2-7	.	ASSQADRYEQY